This T cell receptor (beta chain) stems from a study of blood T cell repertoires in COVID-19. Overall study: Collection of acute and convalescent COVID-19 samples took place in the United States, Italy and Spain.

Authors' data handling: Amplifying reference gene primers gave estimates of nucleated cell counts. Profiling relied on immunoSEQ multiplex PCR, and the TCRdb table lists in-frame clones only, not all of them. Clone size and V and J calls were adopted from that table, with D and trimming inferred from the DNA. The table records 210,000 or so clones, around 79% of them present only once. This clone was recorded a few times. Looked up from germline, CDR1 is WSHSY and CDR2 is SAAADI. Trimming removed 6 bases from V and 1 base from J, with 10 bases in between. This CDR3 has 15 amino acids. Sequencing input: peripheral blood. The clonotype comes from a man between 45 and 60 years old who had recovered from COVID-19. This rearrangement joins TRBV10-2 to TRBJ1-6; D is unresolved. As DNA, the CDR3 is TGCGCCAGCAGCCTCGCCCAGTCCTATAATTCACCCCTCCACTTT. Its translation: CASSLAQSYNSPLHF.